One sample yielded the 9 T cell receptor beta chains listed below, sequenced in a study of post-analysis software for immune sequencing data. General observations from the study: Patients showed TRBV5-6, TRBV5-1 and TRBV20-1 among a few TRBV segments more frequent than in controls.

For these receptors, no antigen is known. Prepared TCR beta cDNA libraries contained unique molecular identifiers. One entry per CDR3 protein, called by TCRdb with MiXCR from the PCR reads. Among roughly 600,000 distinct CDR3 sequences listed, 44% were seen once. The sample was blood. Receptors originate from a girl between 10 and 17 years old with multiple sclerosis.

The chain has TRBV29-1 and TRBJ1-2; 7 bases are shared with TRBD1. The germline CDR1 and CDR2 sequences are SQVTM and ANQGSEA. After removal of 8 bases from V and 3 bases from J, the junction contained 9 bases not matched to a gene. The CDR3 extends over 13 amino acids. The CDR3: CSIRDSSHYGYTF. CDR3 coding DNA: TGCAGCATCCGGGACAGTTCTCACTATGGCTACACCTTC.

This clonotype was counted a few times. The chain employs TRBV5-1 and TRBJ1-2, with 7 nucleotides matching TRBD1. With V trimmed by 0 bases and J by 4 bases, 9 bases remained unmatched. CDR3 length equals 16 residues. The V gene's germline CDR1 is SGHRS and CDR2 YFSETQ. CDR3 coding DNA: TGCGCCAGCAGCTTGGACACAACAGGGGTTTCCTATGGCTACACCTTC. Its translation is CASSLDTTGVSYGYTF.

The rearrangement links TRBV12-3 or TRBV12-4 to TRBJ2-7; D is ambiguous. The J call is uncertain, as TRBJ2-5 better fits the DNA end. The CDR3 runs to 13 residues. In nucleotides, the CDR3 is TGTGCCAGCAGCCGTACCCAGGCTGGGACCCAGTACTTC. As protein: CASSRTQAGTQYF.

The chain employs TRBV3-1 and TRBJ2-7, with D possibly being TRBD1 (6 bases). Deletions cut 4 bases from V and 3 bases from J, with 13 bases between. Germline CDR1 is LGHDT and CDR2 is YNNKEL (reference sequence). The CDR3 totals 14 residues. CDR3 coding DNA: TGTGCCAGCAGCCCCTACAGGGTGGGCTACGAGCAGTACTTC. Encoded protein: CASSPYRVGYEQYF.

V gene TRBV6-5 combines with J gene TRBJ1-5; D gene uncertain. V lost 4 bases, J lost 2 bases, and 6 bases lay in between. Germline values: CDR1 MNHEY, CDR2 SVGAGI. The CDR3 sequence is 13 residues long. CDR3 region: CASSSSRNQPQHF. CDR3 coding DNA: TGTGCCAGCAGTTCCTCGCGCAATCAGCCCCAGCATTTT.

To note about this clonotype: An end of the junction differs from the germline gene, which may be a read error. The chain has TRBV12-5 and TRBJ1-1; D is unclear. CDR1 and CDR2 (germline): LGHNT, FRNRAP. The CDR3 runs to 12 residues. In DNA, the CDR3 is TGTGCTAGGGGTTTCCCCGGGGAGGAAACTTTCTTT. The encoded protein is CARGFPGEETFF.

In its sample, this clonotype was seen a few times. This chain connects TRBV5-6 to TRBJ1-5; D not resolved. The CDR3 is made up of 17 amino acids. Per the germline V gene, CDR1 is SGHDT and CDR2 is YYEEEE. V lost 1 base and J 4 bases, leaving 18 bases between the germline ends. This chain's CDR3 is CASSLRPRTGLNQPQHF. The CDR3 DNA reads TGTGCCAGCAGCTTGAGGCCGAGGACGGGGTTAAATCAGCCCCAGCATTTT.

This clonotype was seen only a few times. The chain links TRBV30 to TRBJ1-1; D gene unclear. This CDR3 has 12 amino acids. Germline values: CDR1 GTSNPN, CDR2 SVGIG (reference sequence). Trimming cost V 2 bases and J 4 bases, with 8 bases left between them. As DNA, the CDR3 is TGTGCCTGGAGTCCGGGTTTCACTGAAGCTTTCTTT. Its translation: CAWSPGFTEAFF.

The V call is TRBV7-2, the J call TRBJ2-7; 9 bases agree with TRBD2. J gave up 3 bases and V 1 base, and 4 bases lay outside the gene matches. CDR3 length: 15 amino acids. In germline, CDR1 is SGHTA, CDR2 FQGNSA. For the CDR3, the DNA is TGTGCCAGCAGCTTAGGGCGGGGGGGCCGCTACGAGCAGTACTTC. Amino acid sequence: CASSLGRGGRYEQYF.